This TCR beta chain comes out of a study of technical replicates of blood from a handful of donors. Germline assignment: CDR1 SNHLY and CDR2 FYNNEI. The CDR3 covers 12 residues. Trimming pared 7 bases from V and 8 bases from J, leaving 11 bases between. This clone was counted only a few times. Generated by immunoSEQ multiplex PCR, the TCRdb table keeps only in-frame clones and is missing some. There are fewer than 75,000 clones in the sample; more than 75% occur only once, and just over 4.5% lies in the top ten. The source is a human donor in good health. Some clones in this sample may be carry-over from other donors' samples. The sequenced material came from PBMCs. V and J are TRBV2 and TRBJ1-4; D ambiguous. CDR3 nucleotide sequence: TGTGCCAGCAACCCAGAAACAGAAAAACTGTTTTTT. It is translated as CASNPETEKLFF.